This T cell receptor beta chain is from a study of T cells in Graves' hyperthyroidism and ophthalmopathy. Points from the study as a whole: The majority of expanded thyroid clonotypes above 0.001 also appeared in blood. By a 13 V-J model, ophthalmopathy was set apart from stable hyperthyroidism.

The CDR3 consists of 16 residues. V lost 6 bases to trimming and J lost 2 bases, with 16 bases between them. Germline values: CDR1 MNHNS, CDR2 SASEGT. From RNA transcripts, TCR beta CDR3 regions were amplified. With the HTBI primer set, the TCR CDR3 went through a first round of RT-PCR. TCRdb analysed the multiplex PCR reads with MiXCR anew, one entry per CDR3 protein. The sample lists approximately 400,000 distinct CDR3 sequences, 15% to 18% occurring once. Stable Graves' hyperthyroidism meant no ophthalmopathy progression within 18 months. This clonotype occurred many times. Its antigen is currently unknown.

The chain joins TRBV6-1 to TRBJ1-4; TRBD1 is a possible D gene (5 bases). Sequencing was performed on blood. The sequence derives from a woman aged 18 to 35 with Graves' hyperthyroidism. In nucleotides, the CDR3 is TGTGCCAGCAGGACGACGGGAGGGGCCACTAATGAAAAACTGTTTTTT. This gives the protein CASRTTGGATNEKLFF.